These 2 T cell receptor beta chains were all obtained from the same sample, sequenced in a study of identifying expanded T cells in peripheral blood. Method: immunoSEQ multiplex PCR; TCRdb's copy keeps in-frame clones and lacks some. The table has some 80,000 clones, about 90% seen once. The sample was blood. Source of these receptors: a person between 18 and 75 years old in good health.

The V gene is TRBV9, the J gene TRBJ1-3; no clear D. CDR1 and CDR2 (germline): SGDLS, YYNGEE. This CDR3 is 13 amino acids long. V was shortened by 4 bases and J by 6 bases, with 11 bases between the two germline ends. CDR3 coding DNA: TGTGCCAGCAGCCCCCGCACCGAAAACACCATATATTTT. Its translation is CASSPRTENTIYF. The full variable domain, with the rest looked up from reference TRBV9 and TRBJ1-3, is DSGVTQTPKHLITATGQRVTLRCSPRSGDLSVYWYQQSLDQGLQFLIQYYNGEERAKGNILERFSAQQFPDLHSELNLSSLELGDSALYFCASSPRTENTIYFGEGSWLTVV.

The CDR3 nucleotides read TGCGCCAGCAGCCCTGGACTAGCGGGGGGCTCCTACGAGCAGTACTTC. Amino acids: CASSPGLAGGSYEQYF. This chain joins TRBV4-1 and TRBJ2-7; 14 nucleotides align to TRBD2. Germline CDR1 reads MGHRA; CDR2 reads YSYEKL. This CDR3 has 16 amino acids. V gave up 4 bases and J gave up 0 bases; unmatched junction bases: 2.